One T cell receptor (beta chain) is described in this entry. For sequencing, patients were chosen who had shown expansion of CD8+CD57+ cells by flow cytometry. The patients, all of them, had severe acquired aplastic anemia. This sample was taken from a study of CD8+CD57+ T cells in acquired aplastic anemia. Germline V lookup: CDR1 LNHNV, CDR2 YYDKDF (reference sequence). The J segment lost 3 bases and the V segment lost 2 bases, leaving 6 bases of the junction unmatched. The CDR3 has 17 residues. TCR beta VDJ combinations and CDR3 sequences were profiled from genomic DNA. TCRdb ran MiXCR on the reads and lists one entry per CDR3 protein. There are 150,000 or so distinct CDR3 sequences in the sample; 40% to 65% occur only once, and approximately 12% lies in the top ten.

The origin of this receptor is a human donor with aplastic anemia. The chain uses TRBV15 and TRBJ2-3, with 12 bases identical to TRBD2. The sequenced material came from sorted CD4+, CD8+, or CD8+CD57+ T cells (not recorded which) from PBMCs. The CDR3 DNA follows: TGTGCCACCAGCAGACCCCGACTAGCGGGGGCTACAGATACGCAGTATTTT. This sequence encodes CATSRPRLAGATDTQYF.